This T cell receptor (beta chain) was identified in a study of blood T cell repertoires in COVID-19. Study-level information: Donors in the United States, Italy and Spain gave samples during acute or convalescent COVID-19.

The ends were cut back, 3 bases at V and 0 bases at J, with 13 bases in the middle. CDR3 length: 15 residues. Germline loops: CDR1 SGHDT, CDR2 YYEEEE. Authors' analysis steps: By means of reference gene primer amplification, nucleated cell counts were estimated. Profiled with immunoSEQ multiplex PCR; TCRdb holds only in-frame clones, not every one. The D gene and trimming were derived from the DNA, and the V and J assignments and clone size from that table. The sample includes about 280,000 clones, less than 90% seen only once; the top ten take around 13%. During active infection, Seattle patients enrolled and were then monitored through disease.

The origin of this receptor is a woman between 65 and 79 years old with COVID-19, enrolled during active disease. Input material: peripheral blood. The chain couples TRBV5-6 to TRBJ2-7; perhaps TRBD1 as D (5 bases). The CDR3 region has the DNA TGTGCCAGCAGCTGGGTTCAGGGAAGCTCCTACGAGCAGTACTTC. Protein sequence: CASSWVQGSSYEQYF.